The entry that follows covers one TCR beta chain sequence. No antigen is known for it. Trimming took 2 bases from V and 4 from J; bases not matched to a gene: 7. This CDR3 contains 16 residues. Looked up from germline, CDR1 is MNHEY and CDR2 is SVGAGI. The source of the sample is a study of cytomegalovirus exposure and HLA in healthy donors. Study observations and caveats: A later examination showed that TCR association rates differed by HLA locus, with DRB1 most and HLA-C fewest.

PCR amplification relied on 60 Vbeta primers (plus 13 Jbeta primers). The data were produced by immunoSEQ multiplex PCR, yet TCRdb's version contains in-frame clones alone and is incomplete. The sample lists around 140,000 clones; approximately 82% were seen once. The sequence was collected from a woman aged 40-49 years in good health and CMV-seronegative. The material sequenced was PBMCs. The J gene is TRBJ2-3, the V gene TRBV6-5; 9 bases are a match to TRBD2. DNA of the CDR3: TGTGCCAGCAGTTACAGTCCGGGACTAGCAGCAGATACGCAGTATTTT. Translation: CASSYSPGLAADTQYF.